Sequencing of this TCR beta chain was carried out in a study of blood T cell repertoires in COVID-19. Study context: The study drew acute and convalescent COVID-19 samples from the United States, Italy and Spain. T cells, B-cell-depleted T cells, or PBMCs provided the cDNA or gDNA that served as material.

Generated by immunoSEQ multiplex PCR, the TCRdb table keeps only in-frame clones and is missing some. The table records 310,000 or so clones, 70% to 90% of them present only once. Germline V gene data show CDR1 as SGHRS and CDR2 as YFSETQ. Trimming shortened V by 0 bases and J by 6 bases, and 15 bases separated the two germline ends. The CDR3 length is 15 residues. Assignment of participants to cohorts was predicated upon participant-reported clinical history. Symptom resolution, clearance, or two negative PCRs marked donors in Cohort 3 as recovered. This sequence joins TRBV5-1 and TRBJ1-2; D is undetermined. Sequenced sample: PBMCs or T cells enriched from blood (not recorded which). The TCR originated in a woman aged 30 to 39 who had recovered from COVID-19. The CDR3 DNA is TGCGCCAGCAGCTTGGCCGATGAGGCCGGGAATGGCTACACCTTC. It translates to CASSLADEAGNGYTF.